The clone carrying this TCR beta chain was seen only once. Original processing methods: For nucleated cells, counts were estimated from reference gene primer amplification. Repertoires were generated with immunoSEQ multiplex PCR, while TCRdb's copy carries only in-frame clones and drops some. Clonal size and the V and J genes are those of that table, whereas D and trimming came from the DNA. This table holds 35,000 to 50,000 clones, approximately 70% found once. This entry comes from a study of blood T cell repertoires in COVID-19. Study-wide context: From the United States, Italy and Spain came samples of acute and convalescent COVID-19. Nucleic acid was either cDNA or gDNA, and it came from T cells, B-cell-depleted T cells, or PBMCs.

The CDR3 runs 14 residues. Per the germline V gene, CDR1 is LNHNV and CDR2 is YYDKDF (reference sequence). V lost 0 bases and J 6 bases, leaving 12 bases between the germline ends. Sequencing was done on a sample of peripheral blood. This chain uses TRBV15 with TRBJ2-7; no clear D gene. The source is an elderly man with acute or convalescent COVID-19. In DNA, the CDR3 is TGTGCCACCAGCAGAGATCGGTTTCTAGGCGAGCAGTACTTC. Its protein product is CATSRDRFLGEQYF.